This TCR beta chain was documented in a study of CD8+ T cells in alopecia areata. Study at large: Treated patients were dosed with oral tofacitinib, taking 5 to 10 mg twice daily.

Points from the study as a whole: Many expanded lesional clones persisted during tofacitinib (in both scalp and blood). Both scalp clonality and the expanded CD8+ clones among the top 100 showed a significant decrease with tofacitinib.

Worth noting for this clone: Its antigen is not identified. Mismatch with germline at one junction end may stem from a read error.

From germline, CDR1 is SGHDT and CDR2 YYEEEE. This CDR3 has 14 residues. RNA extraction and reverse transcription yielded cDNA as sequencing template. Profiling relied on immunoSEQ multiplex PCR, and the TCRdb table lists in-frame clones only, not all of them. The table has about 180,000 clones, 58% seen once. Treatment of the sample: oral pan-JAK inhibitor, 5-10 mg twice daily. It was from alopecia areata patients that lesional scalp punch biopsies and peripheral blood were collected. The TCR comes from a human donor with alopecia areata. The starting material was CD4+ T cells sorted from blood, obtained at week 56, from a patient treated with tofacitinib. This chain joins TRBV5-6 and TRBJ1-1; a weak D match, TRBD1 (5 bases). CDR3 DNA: TGTGCCAGCAGCTTCCAAACAGGTTGGACTGAAGCTTTCTTC. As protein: CASSFQTGWTEAFF.